Below are 8 T cell receptor beta chains sequenced from a single sample in a study of Ad26.COV2.S vaccination and SARS-CoV-2 variants. Treatment here: about 20 received Ad26.COV2.S at low or high dose, single or two shots; 5 received placebo; per-sample allocation not given. Following the first vaccine or placebo injection, samples were taken on day 63. The assay was immunoSEQ multiplex PCR, and TCRdb's table has in-frame clones only and misses some. The table lists more than 400,000 clones, roughly 90% of them singletons. Sequencing was performed on peripheral blood, taken in a trial of Ad26.COV2.S vaccine versus placebo. All receptors come from a person aged 18-65 years who received the Ad26.COV2.S COVID-19 vaccine or a placebo.

A remark on this clone: One junction end does not reproduce the germline sequence, and a read error may be involved. The rearrangement links TRBV7-7 to TRBJ2-3; 9 bases fit TRBD2. Germline CDR1 SSHAT, CDR2 FNYEAQ (reference sequence). CDR3 length: 16 amino acids. For the CDR3, the DNA is TGTGCTAGCAGCTTACAGAGCGGGGGGCCGGGGGATACGCAGTATTTT. Translating it yields CASSLQSGGPGDTQYF. Combining the CDR3 with reference TRBV7-7 and TRBJ2-3 gives the whole variable domain GAGVSQSPRYKVTKRGQDVTLRCDPISSHATLYWYQQALGQGPEFLTYFNYEAQPDKSGLPSDRFSAERPEGSISTLTIQRTEQRDSAMYRCASSLQSGGPGDTQYFGPGTRLTVL.

This chain joins TRBV19 and TRBJ2-7, with D possibly TRBD2 on 5 matching bases. CDR1 LNHDA and CDR2 SQIVND come from the germline V gene (reference sequence). The V end lost 4 bases, the J end lost 3 bases, and 16 bases lay between the germline ends. The length of the CDR3 is 15 residues. The CDR3 sequence is CASSTTGGGYYEQYF. In DNA form, the CDR3 reads TGTGCCAGTAGTACGACCGGAGGAGGTTACTACGAGCAGTACTTC.

The chain recombines TRBV7-2 with TRBJ2-7; a possible D gene is TRBD2 (6 bases). The CDR3 is made up of 16 amino acids. V gave up 1 base and J gave up 1 base, with 14 bases separating them. The germline V gene encodes CDR1 SGHTA and CDR2 FQGNSA. The DNA for the CDR3 is TGTGCCAGCAGCTTAGTTCTCGGTAGCGGATCCTACGAGCAGTACTTC. Translated: CASSLVLGSGSYEQYF. The complete variable domain, with remaining parts taken from reference TRBV7-2 and TRBJ2-7, reads GAGVSQSPSNKVTEKGKDVELRCDPISGHTALYWYRQSLGQGLEFLIYFQGNSAPDKSGLPSDRFSAERTGGSVSTLTIQRTQQEDSAVYLCASSLVLGSGSYEQYFGPGTRLTVT.

The chain carries TRBV7-2 and TRBJ1-1, with no clear D. Trimming removed 5 bases at V and 5 bases at J, with 12 bases between. Germline V lookup: CDR1 SGHTA, CDR2 FQGNSA. This CDR3 has 13 residues. The CDR3 loop reads CASSQPRGTEAFF. CDR3 DNA: TGTGCCAGCAGCCAGCCCCGGGGTACTGAAGCTTTCTTT.

CDR3 in DNA: TGTGCCAGTAGTTTAACCAGCGGGAGCAATCAGCCCCAGCATTTT. It translates to CASSLTSGSNQPQHF. V is TRBV19 and J is TRBJ1-5; D call uncertain. Trimming took off 5 bases at V and 1 base at J, with 12 bases between the two ends. CDR1 is LNHDA, CDR2 SQIVND, per germline (reference sequence). The CDR3 runs 15 residues.

The chain combines TRBV27 with TRBJ1-2; 10 bases match TRBD1. This CDR3 has 16 amino acids. V lost 5 bases, J lost 4 bases, and 10 bases stayed unmatched. CDR1 MNHEY and CDR2 SMNVEV come from the germline V gene (reference sequence). The CDR3 region has the DNA TGTGCCAGCAGTCCCGGGACAGGGGCCTCCATCTATGGCTACACCTTC. Its protein is CASSPGTGASIYGYTF.

This clone has just a few counts. This chain joins TRBV5-5 and TRBJ1-1, with a weak D call TRBD1 (6 bases). V dropped 4 bases and J dropped 5 bases, with 12 bases sitting between them. The CDR3 consists of 13 residues. CDR1 is SGHKS, CDR2 YYEKEE, per germline (reference sequence). CDR3 coding DNA: TGTGCCAGCAGCCAGGCAGGACAGACTGAAGCTTTCTTT. It codes for CASSQAGQTEAFF.

V is TRBV7-9 and J is TRBJ2-5, with D hard to call. Trimming took 4 bases from V and 5 from J, leaving 8 bases between them. The CDR3 extends over 12 amino acids. Germline V CDR1 and CDR2: SEHNR, FQNEAQ (reference sequence). CDR3 bases: TGTGCCAGCAGCTCCCTCTCGGAGACCCAGTACTTC. The encoded protein is CASSSLSETQYF.